The 8 T cell receptor beta chains listed next were all sequenced from one sample in a study of blood T cell repertoires in COVID-19. Repertoires were generated with immunoSEQ multiplex PCR, while TCRdb's copy carries only in-frame clones and drops some. The table shows around 210,000 clones, with less than 85% occurring only once. Input material: peripheral blood. Source of these receptors: a woman aged 65 to 85 with acute or convalescent COVID-19.

This clone was observed many times. The chain has TRBV5-6 and TRBJ1-5; D might be TRBD1 (6 bases). This CDR3 contains 13 residues. Germline lookup yields CDR1 SGHDT and CDR2 YYEEEE. The V end lost 4 bases, the J end lost 7 bases, and 12 bases lay between the germline ends. The CDR3: CASSQGQLQPQHF. In DNA, the CDR3 is TGTGCCAGCAGCCAAGGACAGCTCCAGCCCCAGCATTTT.

V gene TRBV7-2 combines with J gene TRBJ2-1; 9 nucleotides agree with TRBD2. This CDR3 region has 14 residues. Germline values: CDR1 SGHTA, CDR2 FQGNSA. With 3 bases clipped from V and 4 bases from J, the junction kept 1 base outside the gene matches. CDR3 sequence reads: CASSFSGGYNEQFF. The CDR3 DNA sequence: TGTGCCAGCAGCTTTAGCGGGGGTTACAATGAGCAGTTCTTC.

This clone was observed a single time. The V call is TRBV30, the J call TRBJ2-7; D perhaps matches TRBD1 (6 bases). This CDR3 region has 14 residues. Trimming stripped 7 bases from V and 5 bases from J, with 21 bases between. The germline CDR1 and CDR2 sequences are GTSNPN and SVGIG (reference sequence). This chain's CDR3 is CASHPQGRPHEQYF. In nucleotides, the CDR3 is TGTGCCTCCCACCCCCAGGGGCGCCCCCACGAGCAGTACTTC.

In DNA form, the CDR3 reads TGTGCCAGCAGCCGGTTGGGGCAGGGTTACTTC. It translates to CASSRLGQGYF. V and J are TRBV28 and TRBJ2-7; maybe TRBD1 (5 bases). Germline V gene data show CDR1 as MDHEN and CDR2 as SYDVKM. The V and J ends lost 6 bases and 13 bases respectively, with 16 bases between them. This CDR3 is built from 11 residues.

The rearrangement uses TRBV30 and TRBJ2-2; D is ambiguous. Germline lookup yields CDR1 GTSNPN and CDR2 SVGIG (reference sequence). V was trimmed by 2 bases and J by 1 base, leaving 11 bases between them. The CDR3 totals 15 residues. Here the CDR3 reads CAWSSGRVNTGELFF. CDR3 nucleotides: TGTGCCTGGAGTTCCGGTCGGGTGAACACCGGGGAGCTGTTTTTT.

Comments on this clone: Germline is not matched at one junction end, which may reflect a read error. The genes are TRBV28 and TRBJ2-5, with TRBD2 matching 7 bases. CDR3 length equals 15 residues. Per germline, CDR1 MDHEN and CDR2 SYDVKM. The CDR3: CASSINPGFKPGLNF. The CDR3 nucleotides read TGTGCCAGCAGTATCAATCCGGGCTTCAAACCGGGACTAAACTTC.

The V and J genes are TRBV7-9 and TRBJ1-5, with D possibly matching TRBD1 (5 bases). CDR3 length: 15 residues. V was cut by 0 bases and J by 6 bases, with 12 bases left in between. In germline, CDR1 is SEHNR, CDR2 FQNEAQ (reference sequence). The CDR3 nucleotides are TGTGCCAGCAGCTTAGCGGGGCTAATTGGTCAGCCCCAGCATTTT. Amino acids: CASSLAGLIGQPQHF. The complete variable domain, with remaining parts taken from reference TRBV7-9 and TRBJ1-5, reads DTGVSQNPRHKITKRGQNVTFRCDPISEHNRLYWYRQTLGQGPEFLTYFQNEAQLEKSRLLSDRFSAERPKGSFSTLEIQRTEQGDSAMYLCASSLAGLIGQPQHFGDGTRLSIL.

The chain joins TRBV28 to TRBJ1-2; TRBD1 aligns across 8 bases. CDR1 MDHEN and CDR2 SYDVKM come from the germline V gene. Unmatched junction bases numbered 10, after V lost 4 bases and J lost 6 bases. This CDR3 has 15 residues. The DNA of the CDR3 is TGTGCCAGCAGTTCCCGACAGGGGAGAAGCCATGGCTACACCTTC. Translation gives CASSSRQGRSHGYTF.